The T cell receptor beta chain described here comes from a study of glioma-infiltrating T cells. Overall study context: Glioma patients had dexamethasone for six or fewer days before surgery.

Study results and caveats: Signature shared blood CDR3 motifs were enriched in low-divergence and depleted in high-divergence patients. Only very few CDR3 sequences appeared in both tissue and blood. Above-expected tissue-blood divergence occurred in all gliomas, most in low-grade ones.

The iRepertoire nested amplicon-rescue multiplex PCR amplified TCR alpha and beta CDR3s from RNA. In TCRdb, the multiplex PCR reads were re-called with MiXCR into one record per CDR3 protein. The profile shows about 400,000 distinct CDR3 sequences, 41% of them singletons. The sample holds many counts of this clonotype. No antigen is known for it. This TCR was sampled from a human donor with low-grade glioma or glioblastoma, undergoing nonglioma brain surgery, or in good health (not recorded which). Source material: glioma tissue, nonneoplastic brain tissue, or PBMCs (not recorded which).

CDR3 in amino acids: CASSQWWGLNTEAFF. DNA for the CDR3: TGTGCCAGCAGCCAGTGGTGGGGTCTGAACACTGAAGCTTTCTTT. The J gene is TRBJ1-1, the V gene TRBV7-2; D unclear. The CDR3 consists of 15 residues. V was trimmed by 5 bases and J by 0 bases, leaving 13 bases between them. Germline V gives CDR1 SGHTA, CDR2 FQGNSA.